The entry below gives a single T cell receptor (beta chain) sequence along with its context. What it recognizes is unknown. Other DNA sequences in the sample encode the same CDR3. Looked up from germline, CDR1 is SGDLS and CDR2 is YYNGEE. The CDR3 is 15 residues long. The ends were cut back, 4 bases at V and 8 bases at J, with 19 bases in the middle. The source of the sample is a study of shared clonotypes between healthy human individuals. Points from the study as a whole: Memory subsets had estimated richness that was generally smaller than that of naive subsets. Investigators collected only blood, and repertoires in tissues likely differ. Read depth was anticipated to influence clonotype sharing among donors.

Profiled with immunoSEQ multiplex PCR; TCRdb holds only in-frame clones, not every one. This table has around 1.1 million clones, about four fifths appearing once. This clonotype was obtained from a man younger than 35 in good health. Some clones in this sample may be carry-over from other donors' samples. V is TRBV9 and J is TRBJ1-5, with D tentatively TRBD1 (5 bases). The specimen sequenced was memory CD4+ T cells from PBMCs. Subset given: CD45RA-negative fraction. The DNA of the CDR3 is TGTGCCAGCAGCCCTAGGGGAGTCCTCGGGGAGCCCCAGCATTTT. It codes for CASSPRGVLGEPQHF.